This T cell receptor beta chain appears in the sequencing data of a study of blood T cell repertoires in COVID-19. Across the whole study: Samples taken during acute and convalescent COVID-19 were collected in the United States, Italy and Spain. From T cells, B-cell-depleted T cells, or PBMCs came the material, which was cDNA or gDNA.

The CDR3 sequence is 13 residues long. CDR1 is MDHEN, CDR2 SYDVKM, per germline. The V and J ends lost 6 bases and 1 base respectively, with 9 bases between them. How the authors handled the data: Counts of nucleated cells, estimated from reference gene primer amplification, were obtained. Profiled with immunoSEQ multiplex PCR; TCRdb holds only in-frame clones, not every one. The V and J calls and clone size were taken over from that table, and D and trimming were inferred from the DNA. The sample yields under 100,000 clones, 89% seen once. The sequencing sample was made of peripheral blood. The genes are TRBV28 and TRBJ1-1; D remains ambiguous. This TCR came from a man aged 45-65 years with acute or convalescent COVID-19. CDR3 DNA sequence: TGTGCCAGCAGATTGAACAGGAACACTGAAGCTTTCTTT. Protein: CASRLNRNTEAFF. Complete variable domain (other parts from reference TRBV28 and TRBJ1-1): DVKVTQSSRYLVKRTGEKVFLECVQDMDHENMFWYRQDPGLGLRLIYFSYDVKMKEKGDIPEGYSVSREKKERFSLILESASTNQTSMYLCASRLNRNTEAFFGQGTRLTVV.